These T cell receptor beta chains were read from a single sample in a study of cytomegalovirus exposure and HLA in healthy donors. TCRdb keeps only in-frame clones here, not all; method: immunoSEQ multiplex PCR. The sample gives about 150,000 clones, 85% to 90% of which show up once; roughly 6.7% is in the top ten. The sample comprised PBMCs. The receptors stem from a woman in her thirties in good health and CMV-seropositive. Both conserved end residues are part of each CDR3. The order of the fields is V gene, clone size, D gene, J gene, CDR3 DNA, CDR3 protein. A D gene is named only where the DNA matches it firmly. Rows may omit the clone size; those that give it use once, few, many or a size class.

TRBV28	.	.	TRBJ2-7	TGTGCCAGCAGTCTCAACCGGGCCTACGAGCAGTACTTC	CASSLNRAYEQYF
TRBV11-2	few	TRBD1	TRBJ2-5	TGTGCCAGCAGACCAGGGGGCTGGGAGACCCAGTACTTC	CASRPGGWETQYF
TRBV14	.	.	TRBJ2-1	TGTGCCAGCAGCCAAGGTGCTAAACGATACAATGAGCAGTTCTTC	CASSQGAKRYNEQFF
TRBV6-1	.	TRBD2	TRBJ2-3	TGTGCCAGCAGTGAAGAGGTAGCGGGGCCGACAGATACGCAGTATTTT	CASSEEVAGPTDTQYF
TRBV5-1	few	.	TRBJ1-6	TGCGCCAGCAGCGACAACGGGCGGGGGGGCCATTCACCCCTCCACTTT	CASSDNGRGGHSPLHF
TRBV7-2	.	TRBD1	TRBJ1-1	TGTGCCAGCAGCTCAAGACAGGGGATCACTGAAGCTTTCTTT	CASSSRQGITEAFF
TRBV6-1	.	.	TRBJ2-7	TGTGCCAGCAGAGCGGGGACAACAAGCTCCTACGAGCAGTACTTC	CASRAGTTSSYEQYF
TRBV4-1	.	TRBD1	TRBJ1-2	TGCGCCAGCAGCACCCGGACAGGTGGGAACTATGGCTACACCTTC	CASSTRTGGNYGYTF
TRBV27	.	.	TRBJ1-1	TGTGCCTCCCGGGGATTCAACACTGAAGCTTTCTTT	CASRGFNTEAFF
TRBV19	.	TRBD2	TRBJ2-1	TGTGCCAGTAGTAACGGAAGAAGCGGGAGTTACAATGAGCAGTTCTTC	CASSNGRSGSYNEQFF
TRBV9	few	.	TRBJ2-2	TGTGCCAGCAGCGTAGGGAGGGGCGTTGATTCCGGGGAGCTGTTTTTT	CASSVGRGVDSGELFF
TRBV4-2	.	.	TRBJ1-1	TGTGCCAGCAGCCAAGCCCAAGGGGCAGGGGCGAACACTGAAGCTTTCTTT	CASSQAQGAGANTEAFF
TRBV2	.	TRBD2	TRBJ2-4	TGTGCCAGCAGTGTGAGACTAGCGGAAAACATTCAGTACTTC	CASSVRLAENIQYF
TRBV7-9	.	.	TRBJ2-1	TGTGCCAGCAGCCAACTATATAAGCGGGAGCAGTTCTTC	CASSQLYKREQFF
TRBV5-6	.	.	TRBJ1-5	TGTGCCAGCAGCTTGGGGGGCGCCGGCAATCAGCCCCAGCATTTT	CASSLGGAGNQPQHF
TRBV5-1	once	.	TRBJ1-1	TGCGCCAGCAGCTTCGGGGTAAATATGAACACTGAAGCTTTCTTT	CASSFGVNMNTEAFF
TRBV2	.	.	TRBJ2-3	TGTGCCAGCAGTGAAGACAGGCTTGGGGCAGATACGCAGTATTTT	CASSEDRLGADTQYF
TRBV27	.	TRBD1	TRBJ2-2	TGTGCCAGCAGTTTATTGGGCTCGAGGGGGCCCGGGGAGCTGTTTTTT	CASSLLGSRGPGELFF
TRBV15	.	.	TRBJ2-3	TGTGCCACCTCTAGCACAATTACGCAGTATTTT	CATSSTITQYF
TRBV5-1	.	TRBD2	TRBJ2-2	TGCGCCAGCAGCTCCGGGAGTAGCGGGAGTCTAACCGGGGAGCTGTTTTTT	CASSSGSSGSLTGELFF
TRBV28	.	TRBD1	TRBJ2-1	TGTGCCAGCAGGTGGACAGGGGGTATCTCCTACAATGAGCAGTTCTTC	CASRWTGGISYNEQFF
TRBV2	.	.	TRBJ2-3	TGTGCCAGCAGTATCACAGGGTTTACAGATACGCAGTATTTT	CASSITGFTDTQYF
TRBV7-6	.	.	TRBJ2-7	TGTGCCAGCAGCTTAGAGTTTGGGAGGACTTACGAGCAGTACTTC	CASSLEFGRTYEQYF
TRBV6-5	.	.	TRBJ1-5	TGTGCCAGCAGCCCCGGTAGCAATCAGCCCCAGCATTTT	CASSPGSNQPQHF
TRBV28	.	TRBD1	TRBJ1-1	TGTGCCAGCAGTTGGACAGGGGGGGATGAAGCTTTCTTT	CASSWTGGDEAFF
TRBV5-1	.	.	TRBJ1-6	TGCGCCAGCAGCTTGGTTGGACAGAGCTCCTATAATTCACCCCTCCACTTT	CASSLVGQSSYNSPLHF
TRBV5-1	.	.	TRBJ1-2	TGCGCCAGCAGGAGATCCGATAACGATTATGGCTACACCTTC	CASRRSDNDYGYTF
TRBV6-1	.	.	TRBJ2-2	TGTGCCAGCAGGGAGGAGGCGAACACCGGGGAGCTGTTTTTT	CASREEANTGELFF
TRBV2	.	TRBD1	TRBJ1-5	TGTGCCAGCAGTCATAAGGGACAGGAGCTCAATCAGCCCCAGCATTTT	CASSHKGQELNQPQHF
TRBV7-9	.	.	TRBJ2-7	TGTGCCAGCAGCTGGCTCCGGGACAACCGCTACGAGCAGTACTTC	CASSWLRDNRYEQYF
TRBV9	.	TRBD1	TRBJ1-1	TGTGCCAGCAGCGCCCCGGACAGGGGAGACACTGAAGCTTTCTTT	CASSAPDRGDTEAFF
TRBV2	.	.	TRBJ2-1	TGTGTCAGCAGGTTAGCGGCACATGAGCAGTTCTTC	CVSRLAAHEQFF
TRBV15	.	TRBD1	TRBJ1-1	TGTGCCACCAGTAGACAGGGGGCGGAAGCTTTCTTT	CATSRQGAEAFF
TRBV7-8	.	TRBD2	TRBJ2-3	TGTGCCAGCAGGGGGACTAGCGGGTTGAACACAGATACGCAGTATTTT	CASRGTSGLNTDTQYF
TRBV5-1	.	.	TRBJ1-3	TGCGCCAGCAGTTTCGGGGGACCTGGAAACACCATATATTTT	CASSFGGPGNTIYF
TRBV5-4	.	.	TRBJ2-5	TGTGCCAGCAGCTTGGACCGGGGGGAGACCCAGTACTTC	CASSLDRGETQYF
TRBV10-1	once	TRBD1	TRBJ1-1	TGCGCCACTTCACAGGGGGCGACGACTGAAGCTTTCTTT	CATSQGATTEAFF
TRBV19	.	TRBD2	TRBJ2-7	TGTGCCAGTAGTCACGGACTAGCGGGAAACTACGAGCAGTACTTC	CASSHGLAGNYEQYF
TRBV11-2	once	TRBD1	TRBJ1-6	TGTGCCAGCAGCTTACAAACGGGCAGGGGGTTAAGCCCCCTCCACTTT	CASSLQTGRGLSPLHF
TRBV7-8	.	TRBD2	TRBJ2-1	TGTGCCAGCAGCCCTAGAGGGACTAGGAGCTCCTACAATGAGCAGTTCTTC	CASSPRGTRSSYNEQFF